Each of the 17 T cell receptor beta chains below was sequenced from the same sample in a study of OX40 agonist ivuxolimab in advanced cancers. Generated by immunoSEQ multiplex PCR, the TCRdb table keeps only in-frame clones and is missing some. The sample contains tens of thousands of clones, around 89% of which appear only once. Sequenced here: CD4+ or CD8+ T cells sorted from blood, sampled in a trial of the OX40 agonist ivuxolimab. Every receptor here comes from an adult with an advanced solid tumor such as melanoma, head and neck, liver or kidney cancer.

The V and J genes are TRBV4-1 and TRBJ1-6; the D gene is possibly TRBD1 (5 bases). Germline V gene lookup returns CDR1 MGHRA and CDR2 YSYEKL. The CDR3 has 14 amino acids. Trimming removed 4 bases from V and 5 bases from J, with 9 bases in between. The CDR3 protein is CASSPRQNNSPLHF. The CDR3 DNA reads as TGCGCCAGCAGCCCGAGACAGAATAATTCACCCCTCCACTTT.

The chain couples TRBV5-4 to TRBJ1-1, with D perhaps TRBD1 (6 bases). The CDR3 has 14 residues. Germline CDR1 reads SGHNT; CDR2 reads YYREEE (reference sequence). Trimming stripped 5 bases from V and 4 bases from J, with 15 bases between. The CDR3 protein is CASSSDRLFTEAFF. The CDR3 coding sequence is TGTGCCAGCAGTTCTGACAGGCTGTTCACTGAAGCTTTCTTT. Complete variable domain (other parts from reference TRBV5-4 and TRBJ1-1): ETGVTQSPTHLIKTRGQQVTLRCSSQSGHNTVSWYQQALGQGPQFIFQYYREEENGRGNFPPRFSGLQFPNYSSELNVNALELDDSALYLCASSSDRLFTEAFFGQGTRLTVV.

The chain joins TRBV9 to TRBJ2-5; 15 nucleotides line up with TRBD2. V dropped 7 bases and J dropped 5; count of bases not matched to a gene: 0. This CDR3 is 13 amino acids long. Per germline, CDR1 SGDLS and CDR2 YYNGEE. The CDR3 reads CASGLAGGETQYF. Here the CDR3 DNA reads TGTGCCAGCGGACTAGCGGGAGGGGAGACCCAGTACTTC. The full variable domain, completed using reference TRBV9 and TRBJ2-5, is DSGVTQTPKHLITATGQRVTLRCSPRSGDLSVYWYQQSLDQGLQFLIQYYNGEERAKGNILERFSAQQFPDLHSELNLSSLELGDSALYFCASGLAGGETQYFGPGTRLLVL.

The CDR3 bases are TGTGCCAGCAGCTTAGGGGTAGCAGTGGAGACCCAGTACTTC. Residues: CASSLGVAVETQYF. The chain recombines TRBV7-9 with TRBJ2-5; no clear D. Germline V CDR1 and CDR2: SEHNR, FQNEAQ (reference sequence). Trimming left V 1 base short and J 5 bases short, with 11 bases between. CDR3 length equals 14 residues.

This chain joins TRBV5-6 and TRBJ2-7; D gene ambiguous. The CDR3 is 11 amino acids. Per germline, CDR1 SGHDT and CDR2 YYEEEE. Trimming stripped 4 bases from V and 0 bases from J, with 2 bases between. As DNA, the CDR3 is TGTGCCAGCAGCGTCTCCTACGAGCAGTACTTC. Its translation is CASSVSYEQYF.

The rearrangement uses TRBV19 and TRBJ1-4; D is unclear. With 4 bases removed from V and 4 bases from J, the gap between germline ends came to 10 bases. Germline lookup yields CDR1 LNHDA and CDR2 SQIVND (reference sequence). The CDR3 has 14 residues. CDR3 nucleotide sequence: TGTGCCAGTAGTAAGGCGGATCTTAATGAAAAACTGTTTTTT. Protein product: CASSKADLNEKLFF.

This chain links TRBV5-8 with TRBJ2-2; TRBD2 agrees at 12 bases. The V segment lost 0 bases and the J segment 7 bases; nucleotides outside the gene matches: 7. The CDR3 is made up of 17 amino acids. Per germline, CDR1 SGHTS and CDR2 YDEGEE. The CDR3 spells CASSLERLAGGFGELFF. The CDR3 DNA reads as TGTGCCAGCAGCTTGGAGAGGCTAGCGGGAGGGTTCGGGGAGCTGTTTTTT.

The CDR3 DNA is TGTGCCAGCAGCTTAGGACGGGGCCAAGAGACCCAGTACTTC. Translated, it gives CASSLGRGQETQYF. The chain combines TRBV11-3 with TRBJ2-5; weak D call: TRBD2 (5 bases). Trimming took 1 base from V and 1 from J, leaving 7 bases between them. The CDR3 loop spans 14 amino acids. Germline CDR1 SGHNT, CDR2 YENEEA.

The CDR3: CASSARRLAGGGTDTQYF. The CDR3, as DNA: TGTGCCAGCAGCGCGCGGAGACTAGCGGGAGGTGGGACAGATACGCAGTATTTT. The chain recombines TRBV5-4 with TRBJ2-3; TRBD2 matches at 13 bases. The germline CDR1 and CDR2 sequences are SGHNT and YYREEE (reference sequence). Trimming removed 4 bases from V and 3 bases from J; junction bases left unmatched: 11. The CDR3 is made up of 18 amino acids.

The table lists this clone with a few counts. This chain connects TRBV7-9 to TRBJ2-5, with D perhaps matching TRBD2 (5 bases). The CDR3 is 15 amino acids. The germline V gene encodes CDR1 SEHNR and CDR2 FQNEAQ (reference sequence). V was cut by 2 bases and J by 3 bases, with 13 bases left in between. The CDR3 DNA is TGTGCCAGCAGCTTAAGGCCCCGGGGAAAAGAGACCCAGTACTTC. Its translation is CASSLRPRGKETQYF.

This chain joins TRBV19 and TRBJ2-5; 7 nucleotides line up with TRBD1. The trim removed 4 bases at V and 0 bases at J, leaving 2 bases unmatched. The CDR3 runs 14 residues. Germline V gene sequence: CDR1 LNHDA, CDR2 SQIVND (reference sequence). The CDR3 DNA is TGTGCCAGTAGTACGGGACAGTACCAAGAGACCCAGTACTTC. It codes for CASSTGQYQETQYF.

The V gene is TRBV7-9, the J gene TRBJ2-3; D call uncertain. Germline V gene data show CDR1 as SEHNR and CDR2 as FQNEAQ (reference sequence). This CDR3 spans 19 amino acids. Trimming removed 1 base from V and 0 bases from J, with 20 bases in between. CDR3 DNA sequence: TGTGCCAGCAGCTTAGGCTTTCTACGCAGAGCATCTAGCACAGATACGCAGTATTTT. Translated: CASSLGFLRRASSTDTQYF. Full variable domain (rest looked up from reference TRBV7-9 and TRBJ2-3): DTGVSQNPRHKITKRGQNVTFRCDPISEHNRLYWYRQTLGQGPEFLTYFQNEAQLEKSRLLSDRFSAERPKGSFSTLEIQRTEQGDSAMYLCASSLGFLRRASSTDTQYFGPGTRLTVL.

V usage is TRBV30 and J usage is TRBJ2-7; D might be TRBD2 (6 bases). Trimming cost V 0 bases and J 5 bases, with 14 bases left between them. Germline V CDR1 and CDR2: GTSNPN, SVGIG (reference sequence). CDR3 length: 14 residues. CDR3 residues: CAWSVGAGMHEQYF. CDR3 DNA sequence: TGTGCCTGGAGTGTAGGGGCGGGAATGCACGAGCAGTACTTC.

This chain links TRBV28 with TRBJ2-2; 9 bases map to TRBD2. Germline loops: CDR1 MDHEN, CDR2 SYDVKM. The CDR3 loop spans 16 amino acids. V was pared by 4 bases and J by 2 bases, with 5 bases of the junction left unmatched. CDR3 in amino acids: CASSSPAGGNTGELFF. The DNA of the CDR3 is TGTGCCAGCAGTTCACCAGCGGGAGGTAACACCGGGGAGCTGTTTTTT. Full variable domain (missing parts from reference TRBV28 and TRBJ2-2): DVKVTQSSRYLVKRTGEKVFLECVQDMDHENMFWYRQDPGLGLRLIYFSYDVKMKEKGDIPEGYSVSREKKERFSLILESASTNQTSMYLCASSSPAGGNTGELFFGEGSRLTVL.

The J gene is TRBJ2-2, the V gene TRBV2, with a weak D call TRBD1 (6 bases). The CDR3 covers 14 residues. Trimming cost V 4 bases and J 5 bases, with 11 bases left between them. Per germline, CDR1 SNHLY and CDR2 FYNNEI. The CDR3 reads CASSVKQGTGELFF. CDR3 bases: TGTGCCAGCAGTGTAAAACAGGGTACCGGGGAGCTGTTTTTT.

This chain links TRBV29-1 with TRBJ2-7; 9 bases line up with TRBD1. The germline CDR1 and CDR2 sequences are SQVTM and ANQGSEA. The J segment lost 6 bases and the V segment lost 8 bases, leaving 14 bases of the junction unmatched. The CDR3 loop spans 14 amino acids. As DNA, the CDR3 is TGCAGCTCCCTTTGGGGACAGGGTAGGAGCGAGCAGTACTTC. As protein: CSSLWGQGRSEQYF.

The CDR3 sequence is CASSVGQVGNTEAFF. The CDR3 bases are TGTGCCAGCAGTGTTGGACAGGTCGGGAACACTGAAGCTTTCTTT. The chain is built from TRBV2 and TRBJ1-1; 7 bases line up with TRBD1. Trimming cost V 4 bases and J 1 base; bases outside gene matches: 6. CDR3 length: 15 amino acids. Germline loops: CDR1 SNHLY, CDR2 FYNNEI.